These 16 T cell receptor beta chains share one sample of origin, sequenced in a study of blood T cells in healthy people across ages (dated by TCRdb to the mid-2010s). Library construction relied on 5' RACE. Sequencing instrument: Illumina HiSeq 2500. The second PCR ran for roughly 7 to 11 cycles and used a J-beta primer mix along with a sample-barcoded 5' primer. Using fastp trimming at Q25 and MiXCR clonotype assembly, TCRdb reanalyzed the public sequencing data and kept in-frame beta chains. Entries that share a CDR3 protein sequence are merged under the most common genes and DNA. Recorded for this sample are 780,000 or so distinct CDR3 sequences; approximately 25% of them occurred a single time. The leading ten clones occupy approximately 3.7% of the sample. The data were also submitted as part of a second study, on T cells of mothers and their children.

Sequenced: blood. These receptors were taken from a boy aged 5-17 years in good health.

This clonotype was counted between two and nine times. This sequence joins TRBV27 and TRBJ1-1; D gene ambiguous. Trimming left V 8 bases short and J 5 bases short, with 18 bases between. The CDR3 is 14 amino acids. Germline CDR1 and CDR2: MNHEY and SMNVEV (reference sequence). The CDR3: CASQPYPGWTEAFF. In DNA form, the CDR3 reads TGTGCCAGCCAACCATATCCGGGTTGGACTGAAGCTTTCTTT.

This clonotype has only a few counts. This rearrangement joins TRBV20-1 to TRBJ1-2; no reliable D call. Deletions cut 1 base from V and 3 bases from J, with 12 bases between. CDR3 length: 14 residues. Per the germline V gene, CDR1 is DFQATT and CDR2 is SNEGSKA (reference sequence). The CDR3 sequence is CSARVIGGDYGYTF. DNA for the CDR3: TGCAGTGCTAGAGTTATCGGAGGAGACTATGGCTACACCTTC.

This clonotype was seen a few times. V is TRBV7-2 and J is TRBJ2-5, with TRBD2 matching 7 bases. The germline V gene has CDR1 SGHTA and CDR2 FQGNSA. This CDR3 comprises 14 residues. Trimming removed 5 bases from V and 4 bases from J; junction bases left unmatched: 7. For the CDR3, the DNA is TGTGCCAGCAGCCCAGGACTAGTGGCAGAGACCCAGTACTTC. Translated: CASSPGLVAETQYF. Looking up the rest from reference TRBV7-2 and TRBJ2-5 gives the full variable domain: GAGVSQSPSNKVTEKGKDVELRCDPISGHTALYWYRQSLGQGLEFLIYFQGNSAPDKSGLPSDRFSAERTGGSVSTLTIQRTQQEDSAVYLCASSPGLVAETQYFGPGTRLLVL.

A word on this clonotype: An end of the junction does not agree with germline; a read error may underlie this. The chain recombines TRBV29-1 with TRBJ1-5; D is unclear. This CDR3 comprises 13 residues. Looked up from germline, CDR1 is SQVTM and CDR2 is ANQGSEA. For the CDR3, the DNA is TGCAGCGCTACAGAAAATAGCAGTCAGCCCCAGCATTTT. Amino acid sequence: CSATENSSQPQHF.

The chain recombines TRBV20-1 with TRBJ2-3, with unresolved D. Germline lookup yields CDR1 DFQATT and CDR2 SNEGSKA (reference sequence). Trimming took 8 bases from V and 0 from J, leaving 18 bases between them. The CDR3 runs to 15 residues. The CDR3: CSPDMPSSSTDTQYF. The CDR3 DNA sequence: TGCAGTCCGGATATGCCCTCTTCGAGCACAGATACGCAGTATTTT.

The rearrangement uses TRBV4-3 and TRBJ2-3; D is possibly TRBD2 (5 bases). V shed 4 bases and J shed 3 bases, with 23 bases lying between them. Germline V gene data show CDR1 as LGHNA and CDR2 as YSLEER. This CDR3 is built from 18 residues. This CDR3 is CASSRRSRRSHGTDTQYF. The CDR3 DNA sequence: TGCGCCAGCAGCCGGAGGAGTCGAAGATCACATGGGACAGATACGCAGTATTTT.

The chain employs TRBV12-3 or TRBV12-4 and TRBJ2-7; TRBD1 matches at 10 bases. CDR3 length: 15 amino acids. After removal of 8 bases from V and 2 bases from J, the junction contained 9 bases not matched to a gene. CDR3 residues: CASHPTGTGAYEQYF. CDR3 in DNA: TGTGCCAGCCATCCTACCGGGACAGGGGCCTACGAGCAGTACTTC.

This clonotype was counted between two and nine times. V and J are TRBV20-1 and TRBJ2-5; TRBD1 matches 10 bases. Near its end, the DNA agrees better with TRBJ2-7, so the J call may be wrong. Germline V gives CDR1 DFQATT, CDR2 SNEGSKA (reference sequence). The CDR3 is 12 residues long. CDR3 sequence: CSAKDRGYEQYF. The CDR3 DNA reads as TGCAGTGCTAAGGACAGGGGGTACGAGCAGTACTTC.

The chain couples TRBV7-9 to TRBJ1-1; TRBD1 might be the D (5 bases). V was clipped by 1 base and J by 6 bases, with 9 bases between them. Germline V gives CDR1 SEHNR, CDR2 FQNEAQ (reference sequence). The CDR3 runs 13 residues. CDR3 region: CASSLVGVAEAFF. CDR3 coding DNA: TGTGCCAGCAGCTTAGTGGGGGTGGCTGAAGCTTTCTTT.

The chain combines TRBV28 with TRBJ1-5, with a weak D call TRBD1 (5 bases). CDR3 size: 13 residues. V was pared by 7 bases and J by 5 bases, with 12 bases between. Per germline, CDR1 MDHEN and CDR2 SYDVKM. CDR3 sequence (DNA): TGTGCCAGCACTACGGGGCTCGATCAGCCCCAGCATTTT. Encoded protein: CASTTGLDQPQHF.

The genes are TRBV20-1 and TRBJ1-2; maybe TRBD1 (5 bases). CDR1 is DFQATT and CDR2 is SNEGSKA in the germline V gene (reference sequence). The CDR3 loop spans 13 amino acids. V was clipped by 5 bases and J by 5 bases, with 15 bases between them. The CDR3 reads CSAPDSLLYGYTF. Written as DNA, the CDR3 is TGCAGTGCTCCAGACAGCCTTTTGTATGGCTACACCTTC.

This clonotype has a count of ten or more. The chain couples TRBV7-8 to TRBJ1-1, with 9 bases that match TRBD1. In germline, CDR1 is SGHVS, CDR2 FQNEAQ. Trimming took 0 bases from V and 2 from J; bases not matched to a gene: 4. The CDR3 consists of 16 residues. CDR3 region: CASSLARQGENTEAFF. For the CDR3, the DNA is TGTGCCAGCAGCTTAGCCAGACAGGGGGAAAACACTGAAGCTTTCTTT.

The chain couples TRBV18 to TRBJ1-1; TRBD1 matches at 8 bases. In germline, CDR1 is KGHSH, CDR2 LQKENI. The V segment lost 3 bases and the J segment 11 bases; nucleotides outside the gene matches: 11. The CDR3 extends over 14 amino acids. The CDR3 here is CASSPKGAGGYAFF. The CDR3 nucleotides are TGTGCCAGCTCACCCAAAGGGGCAGGGGGCTATGCTTTCTTT.

This clonotype was picked up a small number of times. The rearrangement uses TRBV27 and TRBJ2-1; weak D call: TRBD2 (5 bases). V was clipped by 3 bases and J by 2 bases, with 5 bases between them. The germline V gene has CDR1 MNHEY and CDR2 SMNVEV (reference sequence). This CDR3 comprises 13 residues. The CDR3 reads CASSLRAYNEQFF. The CDR3 nucleotides are TGTGCCAGCAGTTTGCGGGCCTACAATGAGCAGTTCTTC.

The V and J genes are TRBV7-9 and TRBJ1-2; tentatively, D is TRBD1 (5 bases). Trimming left V 5 bases short and J 3 bases short, with 10 bases between. Germline V CDR1 and CDR2: SEHNR, FQNEAQ (reference sequence). This CDR3 contains 13 residues. The CDR3 loop is CASSGTAYYGYTF. CDR3 in DNA: TGTGCCAGCAGCGGGACGGCTTACTATGGCTACACCTTC.

This chain links TRBV20-1 with TRBJ1-1, with a weak D call TRBD1 (5 bases). The V gene lost 3 bases and the J gene lost 3 bases, with 8 bases spanning the gap. The CDR3 has 12 residues. Per the germline V gene, CDR1 is DFQATT and CDR2 is SNEGSKA (reference sequence). The DNA for the CDR3 is TGCAGTGCTAGGGGCAGGGACACTGAAGCTTTCTTT. It translates to CSARGRDTEAFF.